The entry below describes one T cell receptor beta chain. This clonotype was detected only a few times. No antigen is known for it. No much larger clone exists at a distance of one base, and base qualities are not known. These data are taken from a study of CD8 T cells in ankylosing spondylitis (TCRdb year 2017). Background on the whole study: To find TCR variants linked to disease, the study profiled T cell receptor beta repertoires in ankylosing spondylitis patients and healthy donors. The whole study cohort included 85 to 120 healthy donors and 20 to 30 ankylosing spondylitis patients. Peripheral blood samples were taken, and synovial fluid was additionally collected from ankylosing spondylitis patients.

Taken from the germline V gene, the CDR1 and CDR2 loops are MNHNS and SASEGT. Trimming takes 6 bases from V and 0 bases from J, and the germline ends sit 17 bases apart. The cysteine opens and the phenylalanine closes a CDR3 of 16 amino acids. The read is trimmed to its CDR3 DNA, 48 bases read in frame from base 1. The research as a whole found: According to the report, matched synovial fluid samples from ankylosing spondylitis patients were significantly enriched for the disease-linked clones. Some motif variants had previously been reported in the synovial fluid and blood of reactive arthritis patients, which suggests shared mechanisms of disease initiation. The disease-linked clones showed a CD8+ phenotype and occurred at relatively low frequencies in peripheral blood. Blood from ankylosing spondylitis patients appeared to be characterized by a TCR beta motif made up of seven or eight highly homologous amino acid variants.

The sequencer listed for this sample is Illumina HiSeq 2500. TCR beta libraries were prepared by quantitative 5'-RACE with molecular barcodes. The original pipeline was this. To identify disease-linked TCR variants, a new computational method was used, one built on a probabilistic model of VDJ rearrangement. In TCRdb, the public reads were trimmed at Q25 with fastp and aligned with MiXCR, with productive beta chains retained. Every entry covers one CDR3 protein and lists the most common genes and DNA from its rows. The V and J calls and clone size come from TCRdb's table, not from the authors' own analysis. A total of roughly 700,000 distinct CDR3 sequences appear in this sample, around a fifth of them only once. In total, the top ten clones hold about 19% of the sample.

The V and J segments used are TRBV6-1 and TRBJ1-1; tentative D gene TRBD1, with 5 bases matching. Source material: blood, either unsorted or a sorted T cell fraction (not recorded which). The TCR was taken from a male donor with ankylosing spondylitis. The DNA sequence follows: TGTGCCAGCAGCCCCGGGGCGAGATGGCTGAACACTGAAGCTTTCTTT. The resulting protein is CASSPGARWLNTEAFF.